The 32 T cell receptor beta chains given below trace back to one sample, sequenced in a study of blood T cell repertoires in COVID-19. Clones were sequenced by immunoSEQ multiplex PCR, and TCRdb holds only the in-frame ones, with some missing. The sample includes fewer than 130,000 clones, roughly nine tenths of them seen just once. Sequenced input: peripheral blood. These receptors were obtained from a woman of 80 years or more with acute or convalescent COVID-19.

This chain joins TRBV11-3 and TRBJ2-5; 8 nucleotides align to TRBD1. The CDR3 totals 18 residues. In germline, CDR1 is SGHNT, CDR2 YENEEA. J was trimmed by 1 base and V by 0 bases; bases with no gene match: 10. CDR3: CASSLDKLTGVLQETQYF. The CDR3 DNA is TGTGCCAGCAGCTTAGATAAGTTGACAGGGGTTCTCCAAGAGACCCAGTACTTC.

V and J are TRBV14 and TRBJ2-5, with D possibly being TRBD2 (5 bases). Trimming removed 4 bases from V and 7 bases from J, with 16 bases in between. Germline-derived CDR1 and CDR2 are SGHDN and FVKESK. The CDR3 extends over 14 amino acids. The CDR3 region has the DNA TGTGCCAGCAGCCCCGGAGGAATCTCCTGGACCCAGTACTTC. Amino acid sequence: CASSPGGISWTQYF. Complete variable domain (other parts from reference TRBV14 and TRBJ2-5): EAGVTQFPSHSVIEKGQTVTLRCDPISGHDNLYWYRRVMGKEIKFLLHFVKESKQDESGMPNNRFLAERTGGTYSTLKVQPAELEDSGVYFCASSPGGISWTQYFGPGTRLLVL.

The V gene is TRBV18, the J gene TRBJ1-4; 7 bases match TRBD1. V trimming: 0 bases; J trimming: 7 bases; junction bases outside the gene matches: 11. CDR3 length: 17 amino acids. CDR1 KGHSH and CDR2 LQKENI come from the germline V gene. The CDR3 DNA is TGTGCCAGCTCACCACCGACAGGGCGGGATCGGAGTGAAAAACTGTTTTTT. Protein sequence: CASSPPTGRDRSEKLFF. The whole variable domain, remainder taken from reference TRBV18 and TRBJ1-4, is NAGVMQNPRHLVRRRGQEARLRCSPMKGHSHVYWYRQLPEEGLKFMVYLQKENIIDESGMPKERFSAEFPKEGPSILRIQQVVRGDSAAYFCASSPPTGRDRSEKLFFGSGTQLSVL.

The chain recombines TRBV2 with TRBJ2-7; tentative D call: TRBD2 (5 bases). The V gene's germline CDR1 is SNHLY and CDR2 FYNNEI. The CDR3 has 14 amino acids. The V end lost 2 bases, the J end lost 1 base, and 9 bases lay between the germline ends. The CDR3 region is CASSEYEGSYEQYF. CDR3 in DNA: TGTGCCAGCAGTGAATATGAGGGATCCTACGAGCAGTACTTC. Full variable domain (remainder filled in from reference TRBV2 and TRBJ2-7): EPEVTQTPSHQVTQMGQEVILRCVPISNHLYFYWYRQILGQKVEFLVSFYNNEISEKSEIFDDQFSVERPDGSNFTLKIRSTKLEDSAMYFCASSEYEGSYEQYFGPGTRLTVT.

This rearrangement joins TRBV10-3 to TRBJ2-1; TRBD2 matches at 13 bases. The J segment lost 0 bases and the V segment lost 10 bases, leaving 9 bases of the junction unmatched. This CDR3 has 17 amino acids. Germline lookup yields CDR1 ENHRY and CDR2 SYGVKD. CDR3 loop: CATALLAGGPSYNEQFF. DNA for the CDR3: TGTGCCACCGCCCTACTAGCGGGGGGGCCCTCCTACAATGAGCAGTTCTTC.

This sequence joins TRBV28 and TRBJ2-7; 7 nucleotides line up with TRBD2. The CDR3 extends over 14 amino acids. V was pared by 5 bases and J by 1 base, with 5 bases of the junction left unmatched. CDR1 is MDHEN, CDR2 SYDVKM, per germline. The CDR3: CASSPRGGSYEQYF. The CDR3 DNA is TGTGCCAGCAGTCCCCGGGGAGGGTCCTACGAGCAGTACTTC.

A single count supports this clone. The CDR3 reads CASRKQGASTDTQYF. The CDR3 bases are TGTGCCAGCAGGAAACAGGGGGCTAGCACAGATACGCAGTATTTT. The V call is TRBV9, the J call TRBJ2-3, with TRBD1 matching 9 bases. Germline CDR1 reads SGDLS; CDR2 reads YYNGEE. The V gene end was trimmed by 5 bases and the J gene end by 0 bases; junction bases not matched to a gene: 4. This CDR3 region has 15 residues.

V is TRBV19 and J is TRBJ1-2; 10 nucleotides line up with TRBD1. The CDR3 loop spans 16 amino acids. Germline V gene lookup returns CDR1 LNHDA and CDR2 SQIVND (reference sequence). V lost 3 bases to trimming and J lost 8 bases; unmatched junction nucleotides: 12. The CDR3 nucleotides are TGTGCCAGTAGTATTAATGGGCCGACAGGGGGCGGCGGCTACACCTTC. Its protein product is CASSINGPTGGGGYTF.

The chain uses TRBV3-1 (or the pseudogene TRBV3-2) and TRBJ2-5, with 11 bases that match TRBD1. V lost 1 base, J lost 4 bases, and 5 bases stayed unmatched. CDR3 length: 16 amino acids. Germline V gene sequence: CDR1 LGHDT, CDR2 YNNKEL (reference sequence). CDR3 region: CASSQGGQGGRETQYF. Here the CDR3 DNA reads TGTGCCAGCAGCCAAGGGGGACAGGGGGGTCGAGAGACCCAGTACTTC.

The CDR3 DNA reads TGTGCCAGCAGCCAAGTGGACCGCGGGGGGTCATACCAAGAGACCCAGTACTTC. Its protein product is CASSQVDRGGSYQETQYF. The chain carries TRBV3-1 (or the pseudogene TRBV3-2) and TRBJ2-5; 8 nucleotides line up with TRBD2. With 1 base clipped from V and 0 bases from J, the junction kept 10 bases outside the gene matches. Germline CDR1 is LGHDT and CDR2 is YNNKEL (reference sequence). This CDR3 region has 18 residues.

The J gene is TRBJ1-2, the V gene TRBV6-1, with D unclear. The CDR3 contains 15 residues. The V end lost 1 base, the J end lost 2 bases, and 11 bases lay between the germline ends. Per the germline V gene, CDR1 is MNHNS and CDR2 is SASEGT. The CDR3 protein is CASSEGGGRNYGYTF. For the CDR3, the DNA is TGTGCCAGCAGTGAAGGGGGAGGTCGCAACTATGGCTACACCTTC.

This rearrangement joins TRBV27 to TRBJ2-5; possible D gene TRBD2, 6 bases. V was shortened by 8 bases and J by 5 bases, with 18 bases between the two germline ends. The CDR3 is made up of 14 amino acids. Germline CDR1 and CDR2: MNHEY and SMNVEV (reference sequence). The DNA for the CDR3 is TGTGCCAGCGGATCAACCGGGGGTCGGGAGACCCAGTACTTC. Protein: CASGSTGGRETQYF.

The CDR3 sequence is CSVEGPRPTGELFF. The CDR3 DNA reads as TGCAGCGTTGAAGGCCCGCGGCCAACCGGGGAGCTGTTTTTT. This chain links TRBV29-1 with TRBJ2-2; D gene unclear. CDR3 length: 14 amino acids. Germline values: CDR1 SQVTM, CDR2 ANQGSEA. Between the trimmed V and J ends, which lost 1 base and 5 bases, there was a span of 11 bases.

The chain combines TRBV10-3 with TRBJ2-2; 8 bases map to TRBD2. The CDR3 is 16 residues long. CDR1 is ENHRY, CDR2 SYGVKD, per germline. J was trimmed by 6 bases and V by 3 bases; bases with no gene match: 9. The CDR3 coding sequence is TGTGCCATCAGTGAAGGACTAGCCAGCCGTTCCGGGGAGCTGTTTTTT. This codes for CAISEGLASRSGELFF.

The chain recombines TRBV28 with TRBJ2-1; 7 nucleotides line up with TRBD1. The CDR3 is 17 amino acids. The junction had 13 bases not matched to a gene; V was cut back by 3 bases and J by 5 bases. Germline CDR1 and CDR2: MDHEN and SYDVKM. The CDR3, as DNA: TGTGCCAGCAGTTTTGCACGTTGGGACAGACTAAACAATGAGCAGTTCTTC. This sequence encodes CASSFARWDRLNNEQFF.

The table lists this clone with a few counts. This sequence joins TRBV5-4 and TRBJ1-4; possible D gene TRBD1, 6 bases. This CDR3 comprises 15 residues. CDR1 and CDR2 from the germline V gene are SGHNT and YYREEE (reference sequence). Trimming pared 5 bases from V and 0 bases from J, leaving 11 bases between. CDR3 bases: TGTGCCAGCAGGACACAGGGCGCAACTAATGAAAAACTGTTTTTT. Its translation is CASRTQGATNEKLFF.

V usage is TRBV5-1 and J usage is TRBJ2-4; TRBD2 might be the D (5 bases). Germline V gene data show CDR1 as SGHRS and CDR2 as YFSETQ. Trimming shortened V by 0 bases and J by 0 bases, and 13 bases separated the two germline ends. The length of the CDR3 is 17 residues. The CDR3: CASSLAGLAVAKNIQYF. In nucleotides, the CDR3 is TGCGCCAGCAGCTTGGCGGGGTTGGCGGTAGCCAAAAACATTCAGTACTTC.

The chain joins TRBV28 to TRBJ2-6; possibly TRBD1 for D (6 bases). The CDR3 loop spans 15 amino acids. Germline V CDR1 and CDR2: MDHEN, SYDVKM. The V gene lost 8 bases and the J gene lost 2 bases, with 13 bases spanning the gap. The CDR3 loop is CASYTQGTGANVLTF. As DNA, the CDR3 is TGTGCCAGCTATACTCAGGGGACTGGGGCCAACGTCCTGACTTTC.

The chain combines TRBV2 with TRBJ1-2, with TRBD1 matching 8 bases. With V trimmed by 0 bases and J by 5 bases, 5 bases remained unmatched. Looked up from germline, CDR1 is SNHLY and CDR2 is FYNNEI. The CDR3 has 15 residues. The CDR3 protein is CASSEAQGARYGYTF. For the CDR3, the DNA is TGTGCCAGCAGTGAAGCGCAGGGGGCGAGGTATGGCTACACCTTC.

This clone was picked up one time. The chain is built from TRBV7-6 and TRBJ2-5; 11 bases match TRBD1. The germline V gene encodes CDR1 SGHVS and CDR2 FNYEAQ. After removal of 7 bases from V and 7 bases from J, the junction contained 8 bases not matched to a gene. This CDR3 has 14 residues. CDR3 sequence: CASKLGQGVGTQYF. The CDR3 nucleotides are TGTGCCAGCAAGCTGGGACAGGGGGTTGGGACCCAGTACTTC.

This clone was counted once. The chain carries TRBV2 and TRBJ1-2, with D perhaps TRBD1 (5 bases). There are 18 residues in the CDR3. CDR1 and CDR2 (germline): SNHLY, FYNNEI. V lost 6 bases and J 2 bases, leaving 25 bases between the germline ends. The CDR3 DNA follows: TGTGCCAGCAGACACCCCCTAAGTAGGACACAACGGAACTATGGCTACACCTTC. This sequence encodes CASRHPLSRTQRNYGYTF.

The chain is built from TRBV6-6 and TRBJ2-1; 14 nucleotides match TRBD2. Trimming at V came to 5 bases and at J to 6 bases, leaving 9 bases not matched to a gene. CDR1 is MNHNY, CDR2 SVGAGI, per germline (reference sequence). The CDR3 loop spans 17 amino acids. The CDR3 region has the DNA TGTGCCAGCAGTCTATACCCGACTAGCGGGGGGGTCAATGAGCAGTTCTTC. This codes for CASSLYPTSGGVNEQFF.

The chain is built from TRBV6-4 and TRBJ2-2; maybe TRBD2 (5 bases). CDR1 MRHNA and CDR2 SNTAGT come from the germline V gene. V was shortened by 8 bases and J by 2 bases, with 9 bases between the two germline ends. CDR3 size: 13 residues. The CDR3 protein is CASRGFNTGELFF. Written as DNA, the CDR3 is TGTGCCAGCCGGGGATTCAACACCGGGGAGCTGTTTTTT.

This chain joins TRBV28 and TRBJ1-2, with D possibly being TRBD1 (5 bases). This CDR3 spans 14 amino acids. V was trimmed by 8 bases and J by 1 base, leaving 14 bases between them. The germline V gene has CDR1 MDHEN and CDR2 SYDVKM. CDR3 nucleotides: TGTGCCAGCCGGGGGGGGACCTTTAACTATGGCTACACCTTC. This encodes CASRGGTFNYGYTF.

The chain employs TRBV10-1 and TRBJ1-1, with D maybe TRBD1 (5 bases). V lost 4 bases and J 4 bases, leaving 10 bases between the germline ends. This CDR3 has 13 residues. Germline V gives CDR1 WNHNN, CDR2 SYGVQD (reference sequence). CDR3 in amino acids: CASSVAGPTEAFF. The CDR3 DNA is TGCGCCAGCAGTGTCGCAGGGCCCACTGAAGCTTTCTTT.

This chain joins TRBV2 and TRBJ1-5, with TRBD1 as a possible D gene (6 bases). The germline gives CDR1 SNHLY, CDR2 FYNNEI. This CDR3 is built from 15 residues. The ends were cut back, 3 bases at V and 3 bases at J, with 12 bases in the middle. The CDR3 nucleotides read TGTGCCAGCAGTGACGGACAGTCCTTCAATCAGCCCCAGCATTTT. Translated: CASSDGQSFNQPQHF.

The CDR3 loop reads CASSLIAGEYSNQPQHF. The CDR3 coding sequence is TGTGCCAGCAGTTTAATTGCGGGGGAGTATAGCAATCAGCCCCAGCATTTT. The V gene is TRBV28, the J gene TRBJ1-5, with D possibly matching TRBD1 (5 bases). CDR3 length: 17 residues. V shed 2 bases and J shed 0 bases, with 14 bases lying between them. CDR1 MDHEN and CDR2 SYDVKM come from the germline V gene.

The CDR3 bases are TGCGCCAGCAGTTATAGCGGGGGGGCCATCTACGAGCAGTACTTC. It yields the protein CASSYSGGAIYEQYF. The rearrangement links TRBV5-1 to TRBJ2-7, with 11 bases lining up with TRBD2. CDR3 length equals 15 residues. Trimming removed 5 bases from V and 3 bases from J; junction bases left unmatched: 7. Germline V CDR1 and CDR2: SGHRS, YFSETQ.

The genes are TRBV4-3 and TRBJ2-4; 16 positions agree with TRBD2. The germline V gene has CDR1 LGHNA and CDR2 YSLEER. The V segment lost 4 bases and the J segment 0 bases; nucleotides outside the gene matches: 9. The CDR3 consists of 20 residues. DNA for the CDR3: TGCGCCAGCAGCCCGACCCCGGGACTAGCGGGGGGGGTAGCCAAAAACATTCAGTACTTC. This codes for CASSPTPGLAGGVAKNIQYF.

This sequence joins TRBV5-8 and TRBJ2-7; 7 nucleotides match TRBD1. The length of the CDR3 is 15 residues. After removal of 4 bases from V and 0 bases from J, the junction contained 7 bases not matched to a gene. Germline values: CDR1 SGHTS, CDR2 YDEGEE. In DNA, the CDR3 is TGTGCCAGCAGCGCCGGGACAGTCAGCTCCTACGAGCAGTACTTC. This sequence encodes CASSAGTVSSYEQYF. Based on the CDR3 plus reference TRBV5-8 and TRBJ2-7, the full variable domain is EAGVTQSPTHLIKTRGQQATLRCSPISGHTSVYWYQQALGLGLQFLLWYDEGEERNRGNFPPRFSGRQFPNYSSELNVNALELEDSALYLCASSAGTVSSYEQYFGPGTRLTVT.

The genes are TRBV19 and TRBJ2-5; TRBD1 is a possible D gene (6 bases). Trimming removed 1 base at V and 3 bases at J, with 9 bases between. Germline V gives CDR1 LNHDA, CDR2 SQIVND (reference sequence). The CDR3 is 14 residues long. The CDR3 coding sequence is TGTGCCAGTAGTATAGGACAGGCCAAAGAGACCCAGTACTTC. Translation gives CASSIGQAKETQYF. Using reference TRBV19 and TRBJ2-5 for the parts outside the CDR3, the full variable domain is DGGITQSPKYLFRKEGQNVTLSCEQNLNHDAMYWYRQDPGQGLRLIYYSQIVNDFQKGDIAEGYSVSREKKESFPLTVTSAQKNPTAFYLCASSIGQAKETQYFGPGTRLLVL.

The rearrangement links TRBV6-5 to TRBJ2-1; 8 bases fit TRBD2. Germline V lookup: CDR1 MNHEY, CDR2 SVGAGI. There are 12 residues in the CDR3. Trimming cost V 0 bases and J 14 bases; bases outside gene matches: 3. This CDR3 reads CASSYSGGAEFF. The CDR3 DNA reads TGTGCCAGCAGTTACTCCGGGGGGGCGGAGTTCTTC.